Sequencing of this T cell receptor beta chain was carried out in a study of regulatory T cells in long-lasting Graves disease. General study results and limits: The persistent group shared 2,741 public clonotypes, more than the approximately 930 shared by new patients. TCR diversity was lower in persistent Graves' patients than in newly diagnosed ones. Persistent disease samples used TRBV28, TRBJ1-2 and TRBJ2-5 preferentially.

CDR3 size: 15 residues. Germline CDR1 and CDR2: DFQATT and SNEGSKA (reference sequence). J lost 7 bases, V lost 6 bases, and 15 bases had no gene match. This clonotype was detected only a few times. As yet, its antigen is unknown. According to the study, TCR beta libraries were built with iRepertoire HTBI primers and CDR3-region Arm-PCR. TCRdb recomputed calls from the multiplex PCR reads with MiXCR, one row per CDR3 protein. The data hold approximately 540,000 distinct CDR3 sequences, with about 12% observed a single time. Regarding time point: newly diagnosed GD, antithyroid drugs for less than 3 months. PBMCs provided the RNA from which the TCR library was made. The data also belong to a second study, concerning T cells in Graves' hyperthyroidism and ophthalmopathy. That study adds: Expanded thyroid clonotypes (above 0.001) were mostly also found in blood.

The sequencing here drew on peripheral blood mononuclear cells (PBMCs), taken at new diagnosis, from a patient treated with antithyroid drugs. This chain joins TRBV20-1 and TRBJ1-2; 9 nucleotides align to TRBD1. The origin of this receptor is a woman aged 25-40 years with Graves disease. The CDR3 here is CSADQRGQGEGGYTF. The CDR3 DNA is TGCAGTGCCGATCAGAGGGGACAGGGTGAAGGTGGCTACACCTTC.